The clone carrying this T cell receptor beta chain showed up just once. Its cognate antigen is unknown. Then a second PCR, running roughly 6 to 11 cycles, was carried out with a sample-barcoded 5' primer and a J-beta primer mix. A template-switch adaptor with 12 random nucleotides tagged each cDNA molecule. TCRdb called the 5' RACE reads again in MiXCR, with one record for every CDR3 protein. This sample yields some 1.8 million distinct CDR3 sequences, of which about 39% are seen a single time; more than 20% belongs to the top ten. CDR3 length equals 16 residues. Looked up from germline, CDR1 is MGHRA and CDR2 is YSYEKL. Trimming stripped 0 bases from V and 0 bases from J, with 10 bases between. This sample was included in a study of blood T cells in healthy people across ages. Regarding the study as a whole: Nothing was known about donor CMV status, and this possibly confounded expanded clonotype changes. Among long-lived donors, naive CD4+ cells were more numerous and diversity higher than in aged donors. The recorded TCR beta diversity per million T cells decreased in a roughly linear manner with age.

The sequenced material came from blood. The sequence was collected from a human donor in good health. V usage is TRBV4-1 and J usage is TRBJ2-3; tentatively, D is TRBD1 or TRBD2 (5 bases each). The CDR3 is CASSQDAGSSTDTQYF. The CDR3 coding sequence is TGCGCCAGCAGCCAAGATGCAGGGAGTAGCACAGATACGCAGTATTTT.